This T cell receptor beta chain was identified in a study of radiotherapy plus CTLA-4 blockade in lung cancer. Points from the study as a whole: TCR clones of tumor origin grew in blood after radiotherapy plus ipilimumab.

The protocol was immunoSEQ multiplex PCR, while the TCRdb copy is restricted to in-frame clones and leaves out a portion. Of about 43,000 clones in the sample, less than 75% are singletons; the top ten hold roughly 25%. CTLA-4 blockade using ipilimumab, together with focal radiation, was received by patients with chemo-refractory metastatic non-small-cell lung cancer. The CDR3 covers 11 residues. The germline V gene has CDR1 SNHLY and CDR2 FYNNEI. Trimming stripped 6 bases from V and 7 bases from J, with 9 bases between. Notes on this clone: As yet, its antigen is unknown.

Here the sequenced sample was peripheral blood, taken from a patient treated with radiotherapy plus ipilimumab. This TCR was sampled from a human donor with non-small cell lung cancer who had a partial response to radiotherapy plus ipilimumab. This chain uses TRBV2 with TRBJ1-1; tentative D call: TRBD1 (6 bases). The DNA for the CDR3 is TGTGCCAGCAGCGGACAGCTTGAAGCTTTCTTT. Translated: CASSGQLEAFF.